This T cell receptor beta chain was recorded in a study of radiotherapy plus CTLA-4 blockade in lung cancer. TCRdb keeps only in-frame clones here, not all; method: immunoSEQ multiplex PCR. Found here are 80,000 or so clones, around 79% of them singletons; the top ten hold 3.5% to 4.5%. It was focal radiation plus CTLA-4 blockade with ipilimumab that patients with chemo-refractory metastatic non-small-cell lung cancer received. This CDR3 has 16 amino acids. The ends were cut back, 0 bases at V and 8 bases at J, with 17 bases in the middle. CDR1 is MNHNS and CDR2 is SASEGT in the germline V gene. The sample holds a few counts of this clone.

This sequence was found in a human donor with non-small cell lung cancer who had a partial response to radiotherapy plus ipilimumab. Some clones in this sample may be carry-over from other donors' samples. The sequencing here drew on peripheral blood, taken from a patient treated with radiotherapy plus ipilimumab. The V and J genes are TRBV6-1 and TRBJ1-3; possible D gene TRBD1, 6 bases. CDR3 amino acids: CASSEAPFSKGDTIYF. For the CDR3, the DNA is TGTGCCAGCAGTGAAGCGCCTTTTTCGAAGGGGGACACCATATATTTT.